The 28 T cell receptor beta chains reported below all come from one sample, sequenced in a study of blood T cell repertoires in COVID-19. Some clones are missing from TCRdb's copy, which holds only in-frame ones; the method was immunoSEQ multiplex PCR. This sample has 150,000 to 250,000 clones, with about 86% found just once. The specimen sequenced was PBMCs or T cells enriched from blood (not recorded which). The receptors stem from a middle-aged man who had recovered from COVID-19.

This clone appeared once. This chain uses TRBV19 with TRBJ1-1; D is perhaps TRBD1 (5 bases). Per the germline V gene, CDR1 is LNHDA and CDR2 is SQIVND (reference sequence). Trimming removed 3 bases at V and 2 bases at J, with 10 bases between. The CDR3 runs to 14 residues. The CDR3 spells CASSMGRRNTEAFF. CDR3 nucleotides: TGTGCCAGTAGTATGGGGCGAAGAAACACTGAAGCTTTCTTT.

The chain has TRBV5-4 and TRBJ1-1; 8 nucleotides align to TRBD1. V lost 3 bases to trimming and J lost 1 base; unmatched junction nucleotides: 8. This CDR3 is built from 16 residues. CDR1 and CDR2 (germline): SGHNT, YYREEE (reference sequence). As DNA, the CDR3 is TGTGCCAGCAGCTCCCCGCAGCAGGGGGCGAACACTGAAGCTTTCTTT. This codes for CASSSPQQGANTEAFF.

This chain uses TRBV6-5 with TRBJ1-5; a possible D gene is TRBD1 (5 bases). The CDR3 sequence is 14 residues long. Looked up from germline, CDR1 is MNHEY and CDR2 is SVGAGI. Deletions cut 9 bases from V and 4 bases from J, with 16 bases between. CDR3 sequence: CASGAGPSNQPQHF. The CDR3 region has the DNA TGTGCCAGTGGTGCGGGGCCGAGTAATCAGCCCCAGCATTTT.

The chain couples TRBV6-1 to TRBJ1-5; TRBD1 is a possible D gene (5 bases). Trimming removed 2 bases at V and 2 bases at J, with 13 bases between. The CDR3 is 16 amino acids. CDR1 and CDR2 (germline): MNHNS, SASEGT. The DNA of the CDR3 is TGTGCCAGCAGTGAATTCAGTGGCAGGGGCAATCAGCCCCAGCATTTT. It is translated as CASSEFSGRGNQPQHF.

This chain links TRBV5-3 with TRBJ1-1; a weak D match, TRBD1 (5 bases). TRBV5-3 has ORF status, its function being uncertain. Trimming stripped 8 bases from V and 1 base from J, with 21 bases between. The CDR3 runs to 16 residues. The CDR3 loop reads CASLTMGEDPNTEAFF. The CDR3 DNA sequence: TGTGCCAGCCTGACCATGGGGGAGGACCCGAACACTGAAGCTTTCTTT.

DNA for the CDR3: TGTGCCATCAGTGACCGGGGGGGTAATGAAAAACTGTTTTTT. This codes for CAISDRGGNEKLFF. This rearrangement joins TRBV10-3 to TRBJ1-4; tentative D call: TRBD1 (5 bases). V was clipped by 3 bases and J by 4 bases, with 9 bases between them. Germline CDR1 is ENHRY and CDR2 is SYGVKD. The CDR3 runs 14 residues.

This clone was observed a single time. This sequence joins TRBV18 and TRBJ1-2; D is perhaps TRBD1 (5 bases). The CDR3 runs to 12 residues. The germline CDR1 and CDR2 sequences are KGHSH and LQKENI. V dropped 6 bases and J dropped 6 bases, with 11 bases sitting between them. The CDR3 loop is CASSDSADGYTF. The CDR3, as DNA: TGTGCCAGCTCCGACAGCGCCGATGGCTACACCTTC.

The gene calls are TRBV28 and TRBJ2-7; TRBD1 matches at 9 bases. V shed 5 bases, J shed 1 base, and the junction held 9 bases outside the gene matches. Germline V gene lookup returns CDR1 MDHEN and CDR2 SYDVKM. CDR3 length: 16 residues. Here the CDR3 DNA reads TGTGCCAGCAGTCTCGATGGACAGGGGTCTTCCTACGAGCAGTACTTC. This sequence encodes CASSLDGQGSSYEQYF.

The chain recombines TRBV7-2 with TRBJ2-7; perhaps TRBD1 as D (6 bases). This CDR3 is built from 15 residues. Germline V CDR1 and CDR2: SGHTA, FQGNSA. Trimming removed 4 bases from V and 4 bases from J, with 17 bases in between. The DNA of the CDR3 is TGTGCCAGCAGCTCCAGGGGTGTAACTACTTACGAGCAGTACTTC. This encodes CASSSRGVTTYEQYF. Variable domain in full (rest from reference TRBV7-2 and TRBJ2-7): GAGVSQSPSNKVTEKGKDVELRCDPISGHTALYWYRQSLGQGLEFLIYFQGNSAPDKSGLPSDRFSAERTGGSVSTLTIQRTQQEDSAVYLCASSSRGVTTYEQYFGPGTRLTVT.

CDR3: CASSYSGGEQFF. The CDR3 DNA is TGTGCCAGCAGTTACAGCGGGGGGGAGCAGTTCTTC. The chain combines TRBV3-1 (or the pseudogene TRBV3-2) with TRBJ2-1; 9 bases align to TRBD2. The CDR3 extends over 12 amino acids. Germline CDR1 is LGHDT and CDR2 is YNNKEL (reference sequence). V lost 6 bases and J lost 10; bases outside the gene matches: 4.

The rearrangement joins TRBV13 to TRBJ2-1; 8 bases agree with TRBD1. The CDR3 covers 14 residues. V shed 0 bases, J shed 9 bases, and the junction held 4 bases outside the gene matches. CDR1 and CDR2 (germline): PRHDT, FYEKMQ (reference sequence). CDR3 protein: CASSLGRGRGEQFF. CDR3 in DNA: TGTGCCAGCAGCTTAGGCAGGGGGCGGGGTGAGCAGTTCTTC.

This clone was seen just once. The chain couples TRBV4-3 to TRBJ1-2; 8 nucleotides match TRBD1. This CDR3 is built from 15 residues. Germline assignment: CDR1 LGHNA and CDR2 YSLEER. V dropped 0 bases and J dropped 5; count of bases not matched to a gene: 5. The CDR3 DNA is TGCGCCAGCAGCCAAGACTTCCGACAGGGGTATGGCTACACCTTC. Protein: CASSQDFRQGYGYTF.

The chain is built from TRBV10-3 and TRBJ1-2; TRBD1 matches at 8 bases. The V and J ends lost 7 bases and 4 bases, in that order; junction bases with no gene match: 5. The CDR3 sequence is 13 residues long. Per the germline V gene, CDR1 is ENHRY and CDR2 is SYGVKD. CDR3 in DNA: TGTGCCATCAACCCAGGGGGCACCTATGGCTACACCTTC. This encodes CAINPGGTYGYTF.

The V call is TRBV28, the J call TRBJ2-7; 15 positions agree with TRBD2. The CDR3 is made up of 16 amino acids. Germline CDR1 reads MDHEN; CDR2 reads SYDVKM. The V gene end was trimmed by 5 bases and the J gene end by 3 bases; junction bases not matched to a gene: 5. The DNA of the CDR3 is TGTGCCAGCAGTGGGACTAGCGGGGGGACCAACTACGAGCAGTACTTC. This codes for CASSGTSGGTNYEQYF.

The chain has TRBV7-6 and TRBJ2-1; D might be TRBD2 (5 bases). CDR1 is SGHVS, CDR2 FNYEAQ, per germline. V lost 6 bases to trimming and J lost 12 bases, with 12 bases between them. This CDR3 region has 11 residues. The CDR3: CASSLGERQFF. The CDR3 DNA sequence: TGTGCCAGCAGTTTGGGAGAGAGGCAGTTCTTC.

The J gene is TRBJ1-5, the V gene TRBV6-6; 10 nucleotides match TRBD1. CDR3 length equals 16 residues. Unmatched junction bases numbered 3, after V lost 2 bases and J lost 2 bases. The germline V gene encodes CDR1 MNHNY and CDR2 SVGAGI (reference sequence). CDR3 amino acids: CASSYGDRGRNQPQHF. CDR3 nucleotide sequence: TGTGCCAGCAGTTACGGGGACAGGGGACGCAATCAGCCCCAGCATTTT.

The J gene is TRBJ1-6, the V gene TRBV12-3 or TRBV12-4; D not resolved. Trimming removed 7 bases from V and 9 bases from J, with 13 bases in between. The CDR3 runs to 13 residues. The CDR3 spells CASNLQAGSPLHF. Here the CDR3 DNA reads TGTGCCAGCAACCTCCAGGCGGGTTCACCCCTCCACTTT.

The rearrangement uses TRBV28 and TRBJ1-2; no firm D call. Looked up from germline, CDR1 is MDHEN and CDR2 is SYDVKM. The CDR3 extends over 14 amino acids. V was trimmed by 4 bases and J by 4 bases, leaving 13 bases between them. The CDR3 region has the DNA TGTGCCAGCAGTTACCCAAACGGAGGCTATGGCTACACCTTC. This gives the protein CASSYPNGGYGYTF.

This chain uses TRBV19 with TRBJ1-6; 8 positions match TRBD1. CDR1 and CDR2 from the germline V gene are LNHDA and SQIVND (reference sequence). The CDR3 extends over 16 amino acids. V shed 5 bases, J shed 9 bases, and the junction held 12 bases outside the gene matches. In nucleotides, the CDR3 is TGTGCCAGTAGTTTAAGGACAGGGAGGTCTTCTTCACCCCTCCACTTT. Its translation is CASSLRTGRSSSPLHF.

This clone was picked up a small number of times. The V call is TRBV5-1, the J call TRBJ1-1, with TRBD1 matching over 10 bases. In germline, CDR1 is SGHRS, CDR2 YFSETQ. Germline trimming cut 0 bases from V and 1 base from J; bases unmatched to any gene: 3. The CDR3 has 16 residues. The chain's CDR3 is CASSLEGQGRNTEAFF. CDR3 in DNA: TGCGCCAGCAGCTTGGAGGGACAGGGGAGGAACACTGAAGCTTTCTTT.

The rearrangement joins TRBV10-1 to TRBJ2-7, with D perhaps matching TRBD1 (6 bases). The CDR3 covers 15 residues. The ends were cut back, 3 bases at V and 1 base at J, with 13 bases in the middle. Germline loops: CDR1 WNHNN, CDR2 SYGVQD (reference sequence). CDR3 protein: CASSERRGRSYEQYF. The CDR3 bases are TGCGCCAGCAGTGAACGCAGGGGTCGATCCTACGAGCAGTACTTC.

This sequence joins TRBV28 and TRBJ2-7; TRBD1 agrees at 7 bases. V trimming: 10 bases; J trimming: 2 bases; junction bases outside the gene matches: 14. In germline, CDR1 is MDHEN, CDR2 SYDVKM. The CDR3 covers 15 residues. The chain's CDR3 is CAILGGDRTAYEQYF. CDR3 in DNA: TGTGCCATCCTAGGTGGGGACAGAACTGCCTACGAGCAGTACTTC.

The CDR3 reads CASSPISGVKRNTEAFF. CDR3 nucleotides: TGTGCCAGCTCACCAATCTCCGGAGTTAAGAGGAACACTGAAGCTTTCTTT. The rearrangement uses TRBV18 and TRBJ1-1; D remains ambiguous. From germline, CDR1 is KGHSH and CDR2 LQKENI. The CDR3 has 17 residues. V was trimmed by 2 bases and J by 1 base, leaving 17 bases between them.

The chain joins TRBV28 to TRBJ2-1, with TRBD1 as a possible D gene (5 bases). The CDR3 sequence is 12 residues long. CDR1 and CDR2 from the germline V gene are MDHEN and SYDVKM. Deletions cut 6 bases from V and 10 bases from J, with 13 bases between. CDR3 DNA sequence: TGTGCCAGCAGGGGGCCGGGCGGCGAGCAGTTCTTC. Encoded protein: CASRGPGGEQFF.

Written as DNA, the CDR3 is TGTGCCAGCAGTTACTCGAGGGGGCAGGGGCAATATGGCTACACCTTC. It specifies CASSYSRGQGQYGYTF. This chain links TRBV6-5 with TRBJ1-2; TRBD1 matches 7 bases. The CDR3 covers 16 residues. Germline V gene sequence: CDR1 MNHEY, CDR2 SVGAGI. Trimming at V came to 0 bases and at J to 5 bases, leaving 9 bases not matched to a gene.

V usage is TRBV7-9 and J usage is TRBJ1-2, with D tentatively TRBD1 (6 bases). Trimming stripped 2 bases from V and 2 bases from J, with 15 bases between. Germline loops: CDR1 SEHNR, CDR2 FQNEAQ (reference sequence). The CDR3 is 16 residues long. CDR3 bases: TGTGCCAGCAGCTTATACACAGGGATCCAGAACTATGGCTACACCTTC. It is translated as CASSLYTGIQNYGYTF. Full variable domain (missing parts from reference TRBV7-9 and TRBJ1-2): DTGVSQNPRHKITKRGQNVTFRCDPISEHNRLYWYRQTLGQGPEFLTYFQNEAQLEKSRLLSDRFSAERPKGSFSTLEIQRTEQGDSAMYLCASSLYTGIQNYGYTFGSGTRLTVV.

In its sample, this clone was seen once. V and J are TRBV3-1 (or the pseudogene TRBV3-2) and TRBJ1-1; TRBD1 agrees at 8 bases. Germline V CDR1 and CDR2: LGHDT, YNNKEL (reference sequence). Germline trimming cut 3 bases from V and 4 bases from J; bases unmatched to any gene: 13. This CDR3 has 17 residues. CDR3: CASSQGQAFARATEAFF. The CDR3, as DNA: TGTGCCAGCAGCCAGGGACAGGCTTTTGCGAGGGCCACTGAAGCTTTCTTT.

V gene TRBV20-1 combines with J gene TRBJ2-1; 7 bases line up with TRBD2. The ends lost 6 bases at V and 11 bases at J; junction bases unmatched: 7. From germline, CDR1 is DFQATT and CDR2 SNEGSKA (reference sequence). The CDR3 consists of 11 residues. CDR3 nucleotides: TGCAGTGCCCCCGGCGGGGGTAAGCAGTTCTTC. It translates to CSAPGGGKQFF.